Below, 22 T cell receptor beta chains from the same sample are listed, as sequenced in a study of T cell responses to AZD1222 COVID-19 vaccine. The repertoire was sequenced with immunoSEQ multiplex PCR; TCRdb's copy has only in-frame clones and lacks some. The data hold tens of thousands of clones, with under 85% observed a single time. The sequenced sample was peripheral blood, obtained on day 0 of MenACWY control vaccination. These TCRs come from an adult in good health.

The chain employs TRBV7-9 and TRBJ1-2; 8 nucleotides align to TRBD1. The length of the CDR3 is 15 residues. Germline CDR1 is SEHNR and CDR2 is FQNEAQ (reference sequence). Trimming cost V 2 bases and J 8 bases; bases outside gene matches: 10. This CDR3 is CASSLRGQELFGYTF. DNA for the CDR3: TGTGCCAGCAGCTTAAGGGGACAGGAACTGTTCGGCTACACCTTC. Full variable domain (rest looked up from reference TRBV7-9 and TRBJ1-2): DTGVSQNPRHKITKRGQNVTFRCDPISEHNRLYWYRQTLGQGPEFLTYFQNEAQLEKSRLLSDRFSAERPKGSFSTLEIQRTEQGDSAMYLCASSLRGQELFGYTFGSGTRLTVV.

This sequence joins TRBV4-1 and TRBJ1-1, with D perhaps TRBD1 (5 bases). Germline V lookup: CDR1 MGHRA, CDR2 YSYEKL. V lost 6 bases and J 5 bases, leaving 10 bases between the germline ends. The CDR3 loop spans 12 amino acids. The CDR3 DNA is TGCGCCAGCAGGGGTGGGGGGACTGAAGCTTTCTTT. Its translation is CASRGGGTEAFF.

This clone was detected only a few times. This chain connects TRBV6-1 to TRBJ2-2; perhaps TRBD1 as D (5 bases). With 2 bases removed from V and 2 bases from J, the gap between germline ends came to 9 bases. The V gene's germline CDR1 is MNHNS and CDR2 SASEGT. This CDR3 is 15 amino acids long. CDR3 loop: CASSEFQGNTGELFF. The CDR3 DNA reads TGTGCCAGCAGTGAATTCCAGGGTAACACCGGGGAGCTGTTTTTT.

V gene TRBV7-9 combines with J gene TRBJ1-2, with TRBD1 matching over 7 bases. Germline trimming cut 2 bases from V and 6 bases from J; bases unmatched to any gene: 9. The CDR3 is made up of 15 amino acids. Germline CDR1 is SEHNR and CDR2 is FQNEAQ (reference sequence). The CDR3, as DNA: TGTGCCAGCAGCTTAACGGGACAGACGGAGGATGGCTACACCTTC. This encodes CASSLTGQTEDGYTF.

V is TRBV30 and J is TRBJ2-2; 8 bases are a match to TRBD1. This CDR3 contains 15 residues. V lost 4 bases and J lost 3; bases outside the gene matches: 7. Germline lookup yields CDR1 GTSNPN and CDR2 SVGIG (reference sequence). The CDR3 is CAWKPADRDTGELFF. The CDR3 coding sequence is TGTGCCTGGAAGCCGGCGGACAGGGACACCGGGGAGCTGTTTTTT.

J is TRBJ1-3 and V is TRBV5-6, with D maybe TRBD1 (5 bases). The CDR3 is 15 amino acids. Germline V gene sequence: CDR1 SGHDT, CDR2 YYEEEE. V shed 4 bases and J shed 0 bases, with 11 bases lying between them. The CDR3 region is CASSKRQISGNTIYF. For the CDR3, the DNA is TGTGCCAGCAGCAAACGACAGATCTCTGGAAACACCATATATTTT.

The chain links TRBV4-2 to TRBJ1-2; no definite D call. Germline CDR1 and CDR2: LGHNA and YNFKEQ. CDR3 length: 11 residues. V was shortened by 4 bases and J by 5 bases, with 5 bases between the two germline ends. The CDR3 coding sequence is TGTGCCAGCAGCCGGGGATATGGCTACACCTTC. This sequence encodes CASSRGYGYTF.

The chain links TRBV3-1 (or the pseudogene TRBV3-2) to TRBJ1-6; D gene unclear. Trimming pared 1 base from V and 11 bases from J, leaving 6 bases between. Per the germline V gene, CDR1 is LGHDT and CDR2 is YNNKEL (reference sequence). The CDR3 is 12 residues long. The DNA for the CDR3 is TGTGCCAGCAGCCAAGGTAGAACACCCCTCCACTTT. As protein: CASSQGRTPLHF.

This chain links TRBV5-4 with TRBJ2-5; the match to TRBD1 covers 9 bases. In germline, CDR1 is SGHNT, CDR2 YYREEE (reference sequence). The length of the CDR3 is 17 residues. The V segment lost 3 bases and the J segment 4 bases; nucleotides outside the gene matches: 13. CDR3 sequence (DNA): TGTGCCAGCAGCTCGCCCCCCGGGACAGGGATATCAGAGACCCAGTACTTC. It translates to CASSSPPGTGISETQYF.

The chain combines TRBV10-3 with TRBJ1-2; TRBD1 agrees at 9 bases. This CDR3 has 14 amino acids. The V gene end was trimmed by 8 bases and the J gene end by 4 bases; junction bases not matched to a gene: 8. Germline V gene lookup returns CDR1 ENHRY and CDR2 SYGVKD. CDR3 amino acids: CAIAGGGQGYGYTF. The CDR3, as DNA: TGTGCCATCGCCGGGGGGGGACAGGGCTATGGCTACACCTTC.

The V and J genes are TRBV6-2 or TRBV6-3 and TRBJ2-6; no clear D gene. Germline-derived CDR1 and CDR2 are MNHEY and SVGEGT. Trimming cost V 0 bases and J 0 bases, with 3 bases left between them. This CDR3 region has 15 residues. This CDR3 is CASSYSNSGANVLTF. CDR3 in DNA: TGTGCCAGCAGTTACTCGAACTCTGGGGCCAACGTCCTGACTTTC.

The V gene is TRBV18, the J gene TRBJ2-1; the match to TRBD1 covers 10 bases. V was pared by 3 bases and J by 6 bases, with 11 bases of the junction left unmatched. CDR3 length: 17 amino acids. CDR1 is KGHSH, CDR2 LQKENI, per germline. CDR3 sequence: CASSPMKRQGASNEQFF. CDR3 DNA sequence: TGTGCCAGCTCACCCATGAAGAGACAGGGGGCGTCCAATGAGCAGTTCTTC.

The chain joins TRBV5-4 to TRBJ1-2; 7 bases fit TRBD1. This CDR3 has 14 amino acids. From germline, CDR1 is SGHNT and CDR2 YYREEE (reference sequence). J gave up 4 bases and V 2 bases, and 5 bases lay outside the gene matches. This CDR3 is CASSFGQELYGYTF. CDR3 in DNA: TGTGCCAGCAGCTTCGGACAGGAACTCTATGGCTACACCTTC.

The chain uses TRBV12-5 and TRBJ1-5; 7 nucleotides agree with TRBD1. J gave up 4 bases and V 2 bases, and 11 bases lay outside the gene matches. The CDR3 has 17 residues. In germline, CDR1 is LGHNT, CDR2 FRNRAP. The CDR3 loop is CASGLLLGGGGNQPQHF. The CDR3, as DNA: TGTGCTAGTGGTTTGCTCCTAGGAGGGGGCGGGAATCAGCCCCAGCATTTT.

CDR3 DNA sequence: TGTGCCAGCAGCGTGGACAGGGTTAGCACAGATACGCAGTATTTT. Encoded protein: CASSVDRVSTDTQYF. The rearrangement joins TRBV5-6 to TRBJ2-3; TRBD1 matches 8 bases. Germline CDR1 is SGHDT and CDR2 is YYEEEE. The ends lost 4 bases at V and 0 bases at J; junction bases unmatched: 4. The CDR3 is 15 amino acids.

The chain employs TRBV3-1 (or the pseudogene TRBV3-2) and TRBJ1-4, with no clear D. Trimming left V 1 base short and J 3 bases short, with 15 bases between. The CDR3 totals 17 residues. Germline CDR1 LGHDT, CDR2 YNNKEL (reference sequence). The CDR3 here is CASSQGAASKSNEKLFF. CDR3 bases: TGTGCCAGCAGCCAAGGAGCGGCGTCCAAGTCTAATGAAAAACTGTTTTTT.

CDR3 coding DNA: TGTGCCAGCAGCCAGAGGTTACGAGATGGCTACACCTTC. It encodes CASSQRLRDGYTF. The V call is TRBV3-1 (or the pseudogene TRBV3-2), the J call TRBJ1-2; D ambiguous. Trimming took off 3 bases at V and 6 bases at J, with 11 bases between the two ends. Germline V gene data show CDR1 as LGHDT and CDR2 as YNNKEL (reference sequence). There are 13 residues in the CDR3.

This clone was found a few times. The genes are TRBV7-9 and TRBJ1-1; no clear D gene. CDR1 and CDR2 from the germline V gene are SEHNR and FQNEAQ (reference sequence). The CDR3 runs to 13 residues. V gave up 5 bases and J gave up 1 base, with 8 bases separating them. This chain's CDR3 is CASSRAQNTEAFF. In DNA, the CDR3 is TGTGCCAGCAGCCGAGCCCAGAACACTGAAGCTTTCTTT.

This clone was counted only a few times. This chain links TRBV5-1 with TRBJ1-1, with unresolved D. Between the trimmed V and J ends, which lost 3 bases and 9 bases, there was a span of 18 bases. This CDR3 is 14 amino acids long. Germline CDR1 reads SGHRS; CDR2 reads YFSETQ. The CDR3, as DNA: TGCGCCAGCAGCTCAACAGCCGCATCACCTCAAGCTTTCTTT. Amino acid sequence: CASSSTAASPQAFF.

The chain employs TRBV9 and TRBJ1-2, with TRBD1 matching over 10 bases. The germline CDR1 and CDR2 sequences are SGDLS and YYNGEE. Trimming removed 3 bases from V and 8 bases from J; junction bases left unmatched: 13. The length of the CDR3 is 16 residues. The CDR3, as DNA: TGTGCCAGCAGCGCGGACGGGACAGGGGTTTTTCGAGGCTACACCTTC. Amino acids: CASSADGTGVFRGYTF.

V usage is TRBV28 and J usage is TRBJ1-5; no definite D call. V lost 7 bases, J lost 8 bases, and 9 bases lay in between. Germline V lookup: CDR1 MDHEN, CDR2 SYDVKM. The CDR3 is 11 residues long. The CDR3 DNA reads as TGTGCCAGCACCGCCGGGGAGCCCCAGCATTTT. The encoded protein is CASTAGEPQHF.

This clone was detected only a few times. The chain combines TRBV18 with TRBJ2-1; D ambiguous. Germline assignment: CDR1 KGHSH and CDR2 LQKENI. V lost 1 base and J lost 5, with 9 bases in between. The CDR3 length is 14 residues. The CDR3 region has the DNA TGTGCCAGCTCACCACAGGGAACGAACAATGAGCAGTTCTTC. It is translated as CASSPQGTNNEQFF.